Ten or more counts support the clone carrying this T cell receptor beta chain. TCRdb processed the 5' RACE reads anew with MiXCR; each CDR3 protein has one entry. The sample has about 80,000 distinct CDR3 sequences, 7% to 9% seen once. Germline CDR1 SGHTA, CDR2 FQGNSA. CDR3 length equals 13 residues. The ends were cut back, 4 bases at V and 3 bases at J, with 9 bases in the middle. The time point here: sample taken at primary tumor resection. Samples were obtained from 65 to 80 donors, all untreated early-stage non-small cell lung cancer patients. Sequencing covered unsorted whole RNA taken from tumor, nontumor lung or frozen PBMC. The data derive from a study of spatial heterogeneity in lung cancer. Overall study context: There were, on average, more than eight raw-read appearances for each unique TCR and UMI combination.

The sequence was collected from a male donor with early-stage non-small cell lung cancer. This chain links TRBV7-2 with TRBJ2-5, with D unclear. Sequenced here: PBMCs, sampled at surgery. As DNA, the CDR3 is TGTGCCAGCAGCTACGCGGCAAAAGAGACCCAGTACTTC. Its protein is CASSYAAKETQYF.